Following are 16 T cell receptor beta chains from one sample sequenced in a study of T cell clusters in autoimmune cytopenias. TRB rearrangements were amplified by touch-down multiplex PCR with mixed TRB-A/B primers. TCRdb derives one entry per CDR3 protein from the multiplex PCR reads, leaving out DNA. The sample has approximately 7,200 distinct CDR3 sequences. TRB was amplified from approximately 250 ng of peripheral blood genomic DNA per sample. The same specimen was also included in a second study, on T cell repertoires in aging, cancer and after chemotherapy.

Material for sequencing was peripheral blood. The receptor set was obtained from a human donor in good health.

This chain connects TRBV6-2 or TRBV6-3 to TRBJ2-4; the D call of TRBD1 rests on TCRdb alone, since no DNA is present to check it. This CDR3 has 14 residues. CDR1 is MNHEY, CDR2 SVGEGT, per germline. The CDR3 here is CASSGTGAKNIQYF.

This clonotype registers medium-sized by frequency. This CDR3 reads CSVRTRMGTEAFF. The rearrangement uses TRBV29-1 and TRBJ1-1. The CDR3 has 13 residues. The germline gives CDR1 SQVTM, CDR2 ANQGSEA.

J is TRBJ1-5 and V is TRBV12-3 or TRBV12-4; absent DNA, TCRdb's TRBD1 call cannot be checked. The CDR3 runs to 17 residues. The CDR3 protein is CASREYPGPGSNQPQHF.

This clonotype shows up as medium-sized by frequency. This chain links TRBV13 with TRBJ2-1; the D call of TRBD1 rests on TCRdb alone, since no DNA is present to check it. Germline V gives CDR1 PRHDT, CDR2 FYEKMQ (reference sequence). The CDR3 is 13 residues long. CDR3 residues: CASSNRDSDRQFF. Combining the CDR3 with reference TRBV13 and TRBJ2-1 gives the whole variable domain AAGVIQSPRHLIKEKRETATLKCYPIPRHDTVYWYQQGPGQDPQFLISFYEKMQSDKGSIPDRFSAQQFSDYHSELNMSSLELGDSALYFCASSNRDSDRQFFGPGTRLTVL.

This clonotype is classed as medium-sized by frequency. This sequence joins TRBV29-1 and TRBJ1-1. This CDR3 contains 14 residues. Germline-derived CDR1 and CDR2 are SQVTM and ANQGSEA. CDR3 amino acids: CSVEDRDKNTEAFF. Drawing the rest from reference TRBV29-1 and TRBJ1-1, the complete variable domain is SAVISQKPSRDICQRGTSLTIQCQVDSQVTMMFWYRQQPGQSLTLIATANQGSEATYESGFVIDKFPISRPNLTFSTLTVSNMSPEDSSIYLCSVEDRDKNTEAFFGQGTRLTVV.

This clonotype counts as medium-sized by frequency. The CDR3 sequence: CASIGQGTLPGELFF. V gene TRBV19 combines with J gene TRBJ2-2; the D gene TCRdb calls, TRBD1, cannot be checked with no DNA. This CDR3 is 15 amino acids long. Germline V gene lookup returns CDR1 LNHDA and CDR2 SQIVND (reference sequence).

The rearrangement uses TRBV7-6 and TRBJ2-7; TCRdb selects TRBD2, and the lack of DNA leaves this call unchecked. This CDR3 is built from 16 residues. Germline V gene sequence: CDR1 SGHVS, CDR2 FNYEAQ. This chain's CDR3 is CASSFLAGSQVHEQYF.

The chain carries TRBV10-3 and TRBJ1-3. From germline, CDR1 is ENHRY and CDR2 SYGVKD. The CDR3 is 12 residues long. This CDR3 reads CAIRPSGNTIYF.

The V and J genes are TRBV11-2 and TRBJ2-3; without DNA, the TCRdb call of TRBD1 cannot be checked. This CDR3 spans 17 amino acids. Per germline, CDR1 SGHAT and CDR2 FQNNGV. This CDR3 is CASSLVIAGPSTDTQYF.

The chain combines TRBV27 with TRBJ1-3. The CDR3 sequence is 13 residues long. Germline loops: CDR1 MNHEY, CDR2 SMNVEV (reference sequence). The chain's CDR3 is CANRARAGNTIYF.

The chain uses TRBV7-6 and TRBJ2-7; with no DNA, the TCRdb D assignment of TRBD2 cannot be verified. This CDR3 has 16 residues. The germline gives CDR1 SGHVS, CDR2 FNYEAQ. This chain's CDR3 is CASTPGLTSGTSEQYF.

Considering frequency, this clonotype is medium-sized. The chain links TRBV6-6 to TRBJ2-7. This CDR3 is 14 amino acids long. CDR1 is MNHNY and CDR2 is SVGAGI in the germline V gene (reference sequence). CDR3: CASSYSKQSYEQYF.

This rearrangement joins TRBV5-6 to TRBJ2-7; TCRdb lists TRBD2, though no DNA is available to test this call. Per germline, CDR1 SGHDT and CDR2 YYEEEE. The CDR3 loop spans 15 amino acids. CDR3 in amino acids: CASRATSWSSYEQYF.

By frequency, this clonotype registers medium-sized. This sequence joins TRBV19 and TRBJ2-3; the TCRdb D gene call, TRBD2, has no DNA to confirm it. This CDR3 is 14 amino acids long. CDR1 and CDR2 (germline): LNHDA, SQIVND (reference sequence). CDR3: CASSPGGDSDTQYF.

The chain employs TRBV18 and TRBJ2-3; the D call from TCRdb, TRBD2, cannot be confirmed without DNA. The CDR3 is made up of 15 amino acids. Germline loops: CDR1 KGHSH, CDR2 LQKENI. CDR3 sequence: CASSPLAVSTDTQYF.

This clonotype is identified as medium-sized (0.01 to 0.1%) from frequency. The V and J genes are TRBV19 and TRBJ2-6. The length of the CDR3 is 13 residues. The germline V gene has CDR1 LNHDA and CDR2 SQIVND (reference sequence). CDR3 in amino acids: CASRLNGANVLTF.